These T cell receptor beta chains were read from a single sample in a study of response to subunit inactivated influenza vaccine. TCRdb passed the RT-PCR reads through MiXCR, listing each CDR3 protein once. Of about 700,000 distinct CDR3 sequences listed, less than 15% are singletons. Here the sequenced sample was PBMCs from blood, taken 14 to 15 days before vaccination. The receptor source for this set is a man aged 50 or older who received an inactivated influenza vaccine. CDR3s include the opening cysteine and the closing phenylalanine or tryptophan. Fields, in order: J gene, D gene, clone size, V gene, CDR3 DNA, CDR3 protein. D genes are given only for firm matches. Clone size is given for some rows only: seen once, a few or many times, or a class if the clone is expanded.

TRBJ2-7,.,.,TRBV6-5,TGTGCCAGCAGTTACTCGCGATGGGGGCACGAGCAGTACTTC,CASSYSRWGHEQYF
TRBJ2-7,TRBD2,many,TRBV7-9,TGTGCCAGCAGCCCTAGCGGGAGCTCCTACGAGCAGTACTTC,CASSPSGSSYEQYF
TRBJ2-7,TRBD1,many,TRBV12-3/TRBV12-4,TGTGCCAGCAGTCCAGACAGGGCCACGCGGGAGCAGTACTTC,CASSPDRATREQYF
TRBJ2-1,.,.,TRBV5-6,TGTGCCAGCAGCTCCCCGGCGGGATTCTCCTACAATGAGCAGTTCTTC,CASSSPAGFSYNEQFF
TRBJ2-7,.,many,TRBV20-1,TGCAGTGCTGGGTACGGGGGCTACGAGCAGTACTTC,CSAGYGGYEQYF
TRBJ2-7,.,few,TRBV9,TGTGCCAGCAGCGAAACCGGGACACCCTCCTACGAGCAGTACTTC,CASSETGTPSYEQYF
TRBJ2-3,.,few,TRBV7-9,TGTGCCAGCAGACCTGCCGGGGGTGGAGATACGCAGTATTTT,CASRPAGGGDTQYF
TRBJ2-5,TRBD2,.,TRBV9,TGTGCCAGCAGCGTATTTGCGGGAGTTGATACCCAGTACTTC,CASSVFAGVDTQYF
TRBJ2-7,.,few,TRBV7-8,TGTGCCAGCAGCTTTGACATTGCCTACGAGCAGTACTTC,CASSFDIAYEQYF
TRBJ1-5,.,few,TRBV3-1,TGTGCCAGCAGCCTCGGACGGTATAGCAATCAGCCCCAGCATTTT,CASSLGRYSNQPQHF
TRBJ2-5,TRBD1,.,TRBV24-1,TGTGCCACCAGTGAATTGACATTACAGGGGGAAGAGACCCAGTACTTC,CATSELTLQGEETQYF
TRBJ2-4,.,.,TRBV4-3,TGCGCCAGCAGCCAAGCCTACCGGGGGGCCGCGAACATTCAGTACTTC,CASSQAYRGAANIQYF
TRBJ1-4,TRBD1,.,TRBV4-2,TGTGCCACGCAGGGGGGGCCTAATGAAAAACTGTTTTTT,CATQGGPNEKLFF
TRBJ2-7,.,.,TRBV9,TGTGCCAGCAGCTCATACCGAGTGGGTGGGGGTTACGAGCAGTACTTC,CASSSYRVGGGYEQYF
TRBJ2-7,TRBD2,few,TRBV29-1,TGCAGCGTTGTCGGGGGGTTGAGCTACGAGCAGTACTTC,CSVVGGLSYEQYF
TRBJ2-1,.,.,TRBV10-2,TGCGCCAGCAGCCCGCTACTAGGTATGGCCAATGAGCAGTTCTTC,CASSPLLGMANEQFF
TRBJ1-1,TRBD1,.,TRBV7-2,TGTGCCAGCAGCTTAGCGACAGGGGCTTTCATGAACACTGAAGCTTTCTTT,CASSLATGAFMNTEAFF